A single sample is the source of the 18 T cell receptor beta chains below, sequenced in a study of metastatic and nonmetastatic thyroid tumors (TCRdb year 2020). No patient had received any treatment before thyroid surgery. Receptor libraries were prepared by PCR. These reads were obtained on an Illumina HiSeq 4000. TCRdb passed the public sequencing reads through fastp at Q25 and MiXCR, retaining productive beta sequences. Here the sample has approximately 5,400 clones; roughly 34% occur a single time. The ten largest clones add up to about a third of the sample. Sequencing was carried out using adjacent normal tissue. The receptors come from a female donor with papillary thyroid cancer or a benign thyroid nodule (not recorded which). Some clones in this sample may be carry-over from other donors' samples.

The J gene is TRBJ2-7, the V gene TRBV10-2, with a weak D call TRBD2 (5 bases). Between the trimmed V and J ends, which lost 4 bases and 0 bases, there was a span of 10 bases. The germline gives CDR1 WSHSY, CDR2 SAAADI. The CDR3 consists of 14 residues. CDR3 residues: CASSGYAGSYEQYF. The CDR3 region has the DNA TGCGCCAGCAGTGGGTATGCGGGCTCCTACGAGCAGTACTTC.

The V and J genes are TRBV20-1 and TRBJ1-5; D is perhaps TRBD1 (5 bases). Germline-derived CDR1 and CDR2 are DFQATT and SNEGSKA (reference sequence). Trimming shortened V by 0 bases and J by 0 bases, and 18 bases separated the two germline ends. The CDR3 totals 18 residues. The CDR3 spells CSARDVRWGTSSNQPQHF. CDR3 sequence (DNA): TGCAGTGCTAGAGATGTTCGTTGGGGGACCTCTAGCAATCAGCCCCAGCATTTT.

This clone came up a few times. The chain combines TRBV6-1 with TRBJ2-7; D is ambiguous. The CDR3 is 12 amino acids. Between the trimmed V and J ends, which lost 7 bases and 3 bases, there was a span of 10 bases. Germline V gives CDR1 MNHNS, CDR2 SASEGT. The CDR3 sequence is CASTQTGYEQYF. For the CDR3, the DNA is TGTGCCAGCACCCAAACTGGCTACGAGCAGTACTTC.

In its sample, this clone was seen a few times. This chain links TRBV6-6 with TRBJ2-7; possible D gene TRBD1, 6 bases. Trimming took 2 bases from V and 0 from J, leaving 8 bases between them. In germline, CDR1 is MNHNY, CDR2 SVGAGI (reference sequence). The CDR3 extends over 14 amino acids. CDR3 amino acids: CASSYGQRSYEQYF. The CDR3 DNA follows: TGTGCCAGCAGTTACGGACAGCGCTCCTACGAGCAGTACTTC.

The chain employs TRBV7-6 and TRBJ2-7; 7 positions agree with TRBD1. This CDR3 is built from 15 residues. The V and J ends lost 9 bases and 5 bases, in that order; junction bases with no gene match: 16. Germline V gene data show CDR1 as SGHVS and CDR2 as FNYEAQ. DNA for the CDR3: TGTGCCAGAAGCCCGCTCACGAGACAGGGTAACGAGCAGTACTTC. This translates into CARSPLTRQGNEQYF. Looking up the rest from reference TRBV7-6 and TRBJ2-7 gives the full variable domain: GAGVSQSPRYKVTKRGQDVALRCDPISGHVSLYWYRQALGQGPEFLTYFNYEAQQDKSGLPNDRFSAERPEGSISTLTIQRTEQRDSAMYRCARSPLTRQGNEQYFGPGTRLTVT.

This clone was recorded a few times. This chain connects TRBV6-1 to TRBJ1-5; D is unclear. CDR1 is MNHNS, CDR2 SASEGT, per germline. The CDR3 extends over 12 amino acids. The ends were cut back, 6 bases at V and 5 bases at J, with 8 bases in the middle. CDR3 DNA sequence: TGTGCCAGCAGGCTTCTTCATCAGCCCCAGCATTTT. It yields the protein CASRLLHQPQHF.

The chain has TRBV12-3 or TRBV12-4 and TRBJ2-3; 11 bases match TRBD2. The CDR3 spans 16 residues. V trimming: 8 bases; J trimming: 2 bases; junction bases outside the gene matches: 9. The chain's CDR3 is CASSQLAGGPTDTQYF. CDR3 DNA sequence: TGTGCCAGCTCACAGTTAGCGGGAGGGCCCACAGATACGCAGTATTTT.

This rearrangement joins TRBV7-9 to TRBJ2-4, with 9 bases matching TRBD2. Germline CDR1 SEHNR, CDR2 FQNEAQ (reference sequence). The trim removed 4 bases at V and 6 bases at J, leaving 7 bases unmatched. CDR3 size: 15 residues. In DNA, the CDR3 is TGTGCCAGCAGCTCCGGGACTAGCTTAGGAAACATTCAGTACTTC. It codes for CASSSGTSLGNIQYF.

This clone was counted only a few times. The chain carries TRBV6-1 and TRBJ1-3, with D unresolved. Trimming took off 6 bases at V and 2 bases at J, with 11 bases between the two ends. Germline assignment: CDR1 MNHNS and CDR2 SASEGT. There are 14 residues in the CDR3. The CDR3 DNA is TGTGCCAGCAGGTTGGCGTCGGCTGGAAACACCATATATTTT. Its protein is CASRLASAGNTIYF.

The V call is TRBV30, the J call TRBJ2-5; no definite D call. The CDR3 sequence is 11 residues long. V shed 5 bases and J shed 5 bases, with 9 bases lying between them. Germline V gene lookup returns CDR1 GTSNPN and CDR2 SVGIG (reference sequence). The CDR3 nucleotides read TGTGCCTGGTCTCCGAAGGAGACCCAGTACTTC. This sequence encodes CAWSPKETQYF.

The chain uses TRBV12-3 or TRBV12-4 and TRBJ1-2; 8 positions match TRBD1. J gave up 5 bases and V 6 bases, and 5 bases lay outside the gene matches. The CDR3 loop spans 13 amino acids. As DNA, the CDR3 is TGTGCCAGCAGCCCAGACAGGGGTTATGGCTACACCTTC. This encodes CASSPDRGYGYTF.

As concerns this clone: An end of the junction does not agree with germline; a read error may underlie this. The chain has TRBV11-2 and TRBJ1-5; no clear D. Germline loops: CDR1 SGHAT, CDR2 FQNNGV. CDR3 size: 13 residues. The CDR3 DNA follows: TGTGCCAGCAGCCTAGAGCGTAATCAGCCCCAGCATTTT. It specifies CASSLERNQPQHF.

The chain employs TRBV5-1 and TRBJ2-7; D is perhaps TRBD1 (6 bases). The CDR3 has 18 amino acids. Germline V gene data show CDR1 as SGHRS and CDR2 as YFSETQ. V shed 0 bases and J shed 4 bases, with 23 bases lying between them. CDR3 protein: CASSLGPQDRDTSYEQYF. In nucleotides, the CDR3 is TGCGCCAGCAGCTTGGGCCCCCAAGACCGGGACACGTCGTACGAGCAGTACTTC.

V and J are TRBV7-2 and TRBJ1-6, with D possibly being TRBD1 (6 bases). V lost 3 bases and J lost 7, with 10 bases in between. Germline V gene sequence: CDR1 SGHTA, CDR2 FQGNSA. CDR3 length: 14 amino acids. The CDR3: CASSFTGRNSPLHF. The CDR3 DNA reads as TGTGCCAGCAGCTTTACAGGGAGGAATTCACCCCTCCACTTT.

The chain carries TRBV30 and TRBJ1-2, with 7 bases identical to TRBD1. CDR3 length equals 12 residues. The junction had 2 bases not matched to a gene; V was cut back by 2 bases and J by 5 bases. The germline CDR1 and CDR2 sequences are GTSNPN and SVGIG (reference sequence). The DNA of the CDR3 is TGTGCCTGGAGTCCACAGGGGTATGGCTACACCTTC. Translation: CAWSPQGYGYTF.

The gene calls are TRBV14 and TRBJ2-1; 8 nucleotides match TRBD2. This CDR3 has 16 residues. V gave up 4 bases and J gave up 4 bases; unmatched junction bases: 9. Germline CDR1 and CDR2: SGHDN and FVKESK. As DNA, the CDR3 is TGTGCCAGCAGCCGGTTAGCGGGATGGGGTTACAATGAGCAGTTCTTC. Translated, it gives CASSRLAGWGYNEQFF.

This clone is deemed large (0.1 to 1%). The chain uses TRBV30 and TRBJ2-7, with TRBD1 matching 7 bases. CDR1 is GTSNPN, CDR2 SVGIG, per germline (reference sequence). The length of the CDR3 is 17 residues. V shed 3 bases, J shed 4 bases, and the junction held 18 bases outside the gene matches. The CDR3 region has the DNA TGTGCCTGGAGCGCCCCTGGACAGGCGGAATTTTCATACGAGCAGTACTTC. The encoded protein is CAWSAPGQAEFSYEQYF.

The chain has TRBV20-1 and TRBJ1-1; the D is unclear. The germline CDR1 and CDR2 sequences are DFQATT and SNEGSKA (reference sequence). Trimming stripped 6 bases from V and 1 base from J, with 12 bases between. This CDR3 is 13 amino acids long. This chain's CDR3 is CSATDVGNTEAFF. The CDR3 nucleotides read TGCAGTGCCACCGATGTGGGGAACACTGAAGCTTTCTTT.